Listed below are T cell receptor beta chains from one sample, sequenced in a study of T cell repertoires in cytomegalovirus infection. The antigens these receptors bind are not known. TCRdb fed the reads into MiXCR, producing one record per CDR3 protein. The sample records about 330,000 distinct CDR3 sequences, nearly 35% being singletons. The sample consisted of cultured PBMCs, taken from culture after CMV antigen stimulation. The origin of the receptors is a human donor in good health (CMV status not recorded). Some clones in this sample may be carry-over from other donors' samples. Each CDR3 is given with its conserved first and last residue. The D gene is left open where the match is weak. Some rows mark clone size as missing; the rest say once, few, many or name a class of expanded clone.

clone size | J gene | D gene | V gene | CDR3 DNA | CDR3 protein
few | TRBJ2-1 | TRBD2 | TRBV7-2 | TGTGCCAGCAGTTATCAGGCGGGACTAGCGGTCAATGAGCAGTTCTTC | CASSYQAGLAVNEQFF
few | TRBJ2-1 | TRBD2 | TRBV7-3 | TGTGCCAGCAGCTGGTCTAGCGGGAGGAGAGATGAGCAGTTCTTC | CASSWSSGRRDEQFF
. | TRBJ2-2 | . | TRBV10-2 | TGCGCCGTTGAGGGGGCGAACACCGGGGAGCTGTTTTTT | CAVEGANTGELFF
few | TRBJ2-1 | . | TRBV12-3/TRBV12-4 | TGTGCCAGCAGTTCTTCCCCCGGTGAGCAGTTCTTC | CASSSSPGEQFF
. | TRBJ1-1 | . | TRBV29-1 | TGCAGCGTTGAAGAGGGGAACACTGAAGCTTTCTTT | CSVEEGNTEAFF
. | TRBJ2-7 | TRBD2 | TRBV4-2 | TGTGCCAGCAGCCAAGGCCGACTAGCGGGAAAATACGAGCAGTACTTC | CASSQGRLAGKYEQYF
. | TRBJ1-5 | TRBD1 | TRBV12-3/TRBV12-4 | TGTGCCAGCAGTCAGGCAGGGGGAAATCAGCCCCAGCATTTT | CASSQAGGNQPQHF
many | TRBJ1-6 | . | TRBV4-2 | TGTGCCAGCAGCCAAGATCCAGCGGGAAGCTCCTATAATTCACCCCTCCACTTT | CASSQDPAGSSYNSPLHF
. | TRBJ1-5 | . | TRBV19 | TGTGCCAGTAGTCCCAGTCTAAATAGCAATCAGCCCCAGCATTTT | CASSPSLNSNQPQHF
many | TRBJ1-5 | . | TRBV28 | TGTGCCAGCATAAGGGCTGGGGCACTAAATCAGCCCCAGCATTTT | CASIRAGALNQPQHF
many | TRBJ1-2 | . | TRBV7-2 | TGTGCCAGCAGCTCAAAGATGCTCAACTATGGCTACACCTTC | CASSSKMLNYGYTF
few | TRBJ1-2 | TRBD1 | TRBV19 | TGTGCCAGTGGCCAGGGGGCATGGAGCAACTATGGCTACACCTTC | CASGQGAWSNYGYTF
few | TRBJ1-1 | . | TRBV20-1 | TGCAGTGCTAGAGGGTCCACTTCGAACACTGAAGCTTTCTTT | CSARGSTSNTEAFF
few | TRBJ2-7 | . | TRBV7-2 | TGTGCCAGCAGCTTTCGGCGCCACGAGCAGTACTTC | CASSFRRHEQYF
few | TRBJ2-3 | . | TRBV10-3 | TGTGCCATCAGGAGGGCCAGGTCCACTAGCACAGATACGCAGTATTTT | CAIRRARSTSTDTQYF
. | TRBJ2-3 | . | TRBV6-2/TRBV6-3 | TGTGCCAGCGAGGGGGAGGGAGTCGGGACAGATACGCAGTATTTT | CASEGEGVGTDTQYF
. | TRBJ2-7 | . | TRBV4-3 | TGCGCCAGCAGCCAAGATAAGGGAGTTACCTACGAGCAGTACTTC | CASSQDKGVTYEQYF
many | TRBJ2-1 | . | TRBV12-5 | TGTGCTAGTGGTACAGGCGGCGGGAACAATGAGCAGTTCTTC | CASGTGGGNNEQFF
few | TRBJ2-5 | . | TRBV4-1 | TGCGCCAGCAGCCAAGATCCGGGATCAACACAGACCCAGTACTTC | CASSQDPGSTQTQYF
few | TRBJ2-1 | . | TRBV10-3 | TGTGCCATCAGTGGTGGGACGGAGAATGAGCAGTTCTTC | CAISGGTENEQFF
. | TRBJ2-1 | TRBD2 | TRBV7-8 | TGTGCCAGCAGCTCCTTTAGCGGGATGGACAATGAGCAGTTCTTC | CASSSFSGMDNEQFF
few | TRBJ1-4 | TRBD1 | TRBV5-6 | TGTGCCAGCAGCTTACCTTTAGAGACAGGGAATGAAAAACTGTTTTTT | CASSLPLETGNEKLFF
few | TRBJ1-3 | . | TRBV27 | TGTGCCAGCAGTTCCCTGGATGGAAACACCATATATTTT | CASSSLDGNTIYF
. | TRBJ2-1 | TRBD2 | TRBV27 | TGTGCCAGCTGCCCTCTGGCGGGAGGGCCGGGTGAGCAGTTCTTC | CASCPLAGGPGEQFF
few | TRBJ1-5 | . | TRBV4-2 | TGTGCCAGCAGCCGATCTGGGGGAGCGGGACGGGGCAATCAGCCCCAGCATTTT | CASSRSGGAGRGNQPQHF
once | TRBJ1-3 | TRBD1 | TRBV2 | TGTGCCAGCAGTGATTGGACAGGGACTGGAAACACCATATATTTT | CASSDWTGTGNTIYF
. | TRBJ2-2 | . | TRBV7-2 | TGTGCCAGCAGCTTAGGTTCCCTCTCCCATGCCGGGGAGCTGTTTTTT | CASSLGSLSHAGELFF
. | TRBJ2-7 | TRBD1 | TRBV3-1 | TGTGCCAGCAGCCAAGGGTCGGGACAGGGGGCACGCGAGCAGTACTTC | CASSQGSGQGAREQYF